The clone carrying this T cell receptor (beta chain) was detected only once. The V segment lost 4 bases and the J segment 4 bases; nucleotides outside the gene matches: 8. From germline, CDR1 is SGHDT and CDR2 YYEEEE. CDR3 size: 14 residues. This sample is drawn from a study of OX40 agonist ivuxolimab in advanced cancers. Study-level background: Dose-escalation patients suffered from hepatocellular carcinoma, melanoma, renal cell or head and neck cancer.

Profiling relied on immunoSEQ multiplex PCR, and the TCRdb table lists in-frame clones only, not all of them. The repertoire holds 9,500 to 14,000 clones, with 80% to 90% as singletons. This TCR was recovered from an adult with an advanced solid tumor such as melanoma, head and neck, liver or kidney cancer. Sequenced here: CD4+ or CD8+ T cells sorted from blood, sampled in a trial of the OX40 agonist ivuxolimab. The J gene is TRBJ2-7, the V gene TRBV5-6; 7 bases are a match to TRBD2. This chain's CDR3 is CASSEGGNVYEQYF. In nucleotides, the CDR3 is TGTGCCAGCAGCGAGGGAGGGAATGTTTACGAGCAGTACTTC. Full variable domain (remainder filled in from reference TRBV5-6 and TRBJ2-7): DAGVTQSPTHLIKTRGQQVTLRCSPKSGHDTVSWYQQALGQGPQFIFQYYEEEERQRGNFPDRFSGHQFPNYSSELNVNALLLGDSALYLCASSEGGNVYEQYFGPGTRLTVT.